The 11 T cell receptor beta chains reported below all come from one sample, sequenced in a study of blood T cell repertoires in COVID-19. Libraries were prepared by immunoSEQ multiplex PCR; TCRdb keeps only in-frame clonotypes and omits some of them. Of approximately 330,000 clones in the sample, around 89% were seen once. Specimen: peripheral blood. The source of these receptors is a woman in her forties or fifties with active or convalescent COVID-19.

The chain is built from TRBV7-2 and TRBJ1-1; a possible D gene is TRBD1 (5 bases). Germline V gene data show CDR1 as SGHTA and CDR2 as FQGNSA. The length of the CDR3 is 14 residues. The germline V and J ends were trimmed by 1 base and 3 bases, with 9 bases remaining between them. In DNA, the CDR3 is TGTGCCAGCAGCTTAGGGGAGGGGTACACTGAAGCTTTCTTT. It codes for CASSLGEGYTEAFF.

The rearrangement links TRBV30 to TRBJ1-6; maybe TRBD1 (6 bases). Trimming stripped 0 bases from V and 6 bases from J, with 12 bases between. Germline loops: CDR1 GTSNPN, CDR2 SVGIG (reference sequence). The CDR3 is made up of 15 amino acids. The DNA for the CDR3 is TGTGCCTGGAGTGTCGGACAGCTGATTAATTCACCCCTCCACTTT. This codes for CAWSVGQLINSPLHF.

The chain recombines TRBV30 with TRBJ2-1; 10 bases align to TRBD2. The CDR3 loop spans 15 amino acids. V lost 7 bases and J lost 3; bases outside the gene matches: 9. The germline gives CDR1 GTSNPN, CDR2 SVGIG (reference sequence). The DNA for the CDR3 is TGTGCCTCCCAACAAAGCGGGAGGGGCTACAATGAGCAGTTCTTC. Amino acid sequence: CASQQSGRGYNEQFF.

J is TRBJ1-2 and V is TRBV30, with TRBD1 matching 7 bases. The CDR3 is 14 residues long. V gave up 2 bases and J gave up 8 bases; unmatched junction bases: 11. The germline V gene encodes CDR1 GTSNPN and CDR2 SVGIG (reference sequence). CDR3 in amino acids: CAWSSTTGTVGYTF. CDR3 nucleotides: TGTGCCTGGAGTAGCACTACCGGGACAGTCGGCTACACCTTC.

This clone is a singleton in its sample. CDR3: CASSYLAGEPYEQYF. The CDR3 DNA reads TGTGCCAGCAGTTACCTAGCGGGAGAACCCTACGAGCAGTACTTC. The chain couples TRBV27 to TRBJ2-7; TRBD2 matches 10 bases. The germline gives CDR1 MNHEY, CDR2 SMNVEV (reference sequence). There are 15 residues in the CDR3. Trimming at V came to 4 bases and at J to 2 bases, leaving 5 bases not matched to a gene.

The V and J genes are TRBV7-9 and TRBJ1-1; D perhaps matches TRBD1 (5 bases). The CDR3 covers 12 residues. Per the germline V gene, CDR1 is SEHNR and CDR2 is FQNEAQ (reference sequence). V was clipped by 5 bases and J by 10 bases, with 14 bases between them. Here the CDR3 DNA reads TGTGCCAGCAGCCGAGCTCTGGGGCCAGCTTTCTTT. Encoded protein: CASSRALGPAFF.

The chain combines TRBV13 with TRBJ2-2, with 13 bases matching TRBD2. J lost 1 base, V lost 8 bases, and 4 bases had no gene match. Germline V lookup: CDR1 PRHDT, CDR2 FYEKMQ (reference sequence). The CDR3 extends over 16 amino acids. The CDR3 coding sequence is TGTGCCAGCCTAAGACTAGCGGGGGGGAACACCGGGGAGCTGTTTTTT. Encoded protein: CASLRLAGGNTGELFF.

This clone was seen once. V is TRBV18 and J is TRBJ1-4, with 10 bases fitting TRBD1. This CDR3 has 14 residues. The junction had 2 bases not matched to a gene; V was cut back by 2 bases and J by 8 bases. Germline lookup yields CDR1 KGHSH and CDR2 LQKENI. CDR3 residues: CASSPGTGVEKLFF. The CDR3 DNA sequence: TGTGCCAGCTCACCAGGGACAGGGGTCGAAAAACTGTTTTTT.

The chain combines TRBV30 with TRBJ2-2; 7 nucleotides line up with TRBD1. In germline, CDR1 is GTSNPN, CDR2 SVGIG (reference sequence). After removal of 6 bases from V and 4 bases from J, the junction contained 5 bases not matched to a gene. This CDR3 is 13 amino acids long. In DNA form, the CDR3 reads TGTGCCTGCAACGCAGGGGGCACCGGGGAGCTGTTTTTT. This codes for CACNAGGTGELFF.

V usage is TRBV24-1 and J usage is TRBJ1-1; D uncertain. This CDR3 has 13 residues. Per germline, CDR1 KGHDR and CDR2 SFDVKD. Trimming took off 3 bases at V and 12 bases at J, with 16 bases between the two ends. In nucleotides, the CDR3 is TGTGCCACCAGTGATAGTGGGGAGCGGGGAACTTTCTTT. This gives the protein CATSDSGERGTFF.

J is TRBJ1-1 and V is TRBV2; 7 bases map to TRBD1. Losses at the gene ends were 8 bases for V and 7 bases for J; bases not matched to a gene: 10. CDR3 length: 13 amino acids. Germline CDR1 and CDR2: SNHLY and FYNNEI. The CDR3 spells CASRRDSLLEAFF. The CDR3 bases are TGTGCCAGCCGCCGGGACAGTCTCCTTGAAGCTTTCTTT.